Included here is one T cell receptor beta chain sequence, with context. The data belong to a study of blood T cell repertoires in COVID-19. Study in general: The samples span acute and convalescent COVID-19 from the United States, Italy and Spain. From T cells, B-cell-depleted T cells, or PBMCs came the material, which was cDNA or gDNA.

Germline CDR1 and CDR2: KGHSH and LQKENI. V lost 3 bases to trimming and J lost 10 bases, with 19 bases between them. The CDR3 sequence is 16 residues long. In the source study's methods: Reference gene primer amplification in the assay estimated nucleated cell counts. Here immunoSEQ multiplex PCR was the method, and the copy in TCRdb shows in-frame clones only, minus some. The V and J calls and the clone size are those of that table, but D and trimming were determined from the DNA. The data hold some 120,000 clones, with about 85% observed a single time. The sequence came from a human donor in a cohort sampled during active COVID-19. The chain employs TRBV18 and TRBJ1-6; unclear D gene. The sample was peripheral blood. This CDR3 is CASSPTSGDPWSPLHF. CDR3 nucleotides: TGTGCCAGCTCACCGACTAGCGGGGATCCTTGGTCACCCCTCCACTTT.